The entry below describes one T cell receptor beta chain. Its target is unknown. Clones were read by immunoSEQ multiplex PCR, and TCRdb kept only the in-frame ones, dropping some. The repertoire includes some 1 million clones, 75% of them detected once, and roughly 1.5% sits in the top ten. These data are taken from a study of shared clonotypes between healthy human individuals. This CDR3 comprises 16 residues. The germline V and J ends were trimmed by 5 bases and 0 bases, with 14 bases remaining between them. Looked up from germline, CDR1 is SGHVS and CDR2 is FQNEAQ. Study findings and constraints: Apart from blood, nothing was sampled; tissue repertoires likely differ. Memory subsets generally showed lower estimated richness than naive subsets.

This TCR derives from a young man in good health. The specimen sequenced was memory CD4+ T cells sorted from blood. Subset reported: CD45RA-negative fraction. The V and J genes are TRBV7-8 and TRBJ1-5; TRBD1 might be the D (5 bases). This chain's CDR3 is CASSPISGYSNQPQHF. CDR3 coding DNA: TGTGCCAGCAGCCCTATCTCAGGGTATAGCAATCAGCCCCAGCATTTT.